These 30 T cell receptor beta chains were all obtained from the same sample, sequenced in a study of blood T cells in healthy people across ages. A second 7 to 11 cycle PCR used barcoded and J-beta primers. Each CDR3 protein is one row after TCRdb ran MiXCR on the 5' RACE reads. Of about 640,000 distinct CDR3 sequences in the sample, 25% to 35% are singletons; the top ten hold 15% to 19%. The sample consisted of blood. Receptor source: a woman older than 75 in good health.

This clonotype was picked up a small number of times. With a much larger clone just one base away, this may be a read error. The rearrangement joins TRBV27 to TRBJ2-1, with TRBD2 as a possible D gene (5 bases). Trimming took off 5 bases at V and 2 bases at J, with 10 bases between the two ends. CDR3 length: 14 residues. CDR1 is MNHEY, CDR2 SMNVEV, per germline (reference sequence). CDR3 sequence: CASSGQRAYNEQFF. The CDR3 DNA reads TGTGCCAGCAGTGGCCAGAGGGCCTACAATGAGCAGTTCTTC.

This clonotype showed up just a few times. The chain uses TRBV2 and TRBJ1-1, with D perhaps matching TRBD1 (6 bases). V was cut by 10 bases and J by 4 bases, with 19 bases left in between. CDR1 is SNHLY and CDR2 is FYNNEI in the germline V gene. The CDR3 sequence is 14 residues long. This CDR3 is CAISDSSWGTEAFF. In nucleotides, the CDR3 is TGTGCCATTTCGGACAGCTCTTGGGGCACTGAAGCTTTCTTT. The complete variable domain, with remaining parts taken from reference TRBV2 and TRBJ1-1, reads EPEVTQTPSHQVTQMGQEVILRCVPISNHLYFYWYRQILGQKVEFLVSFYNNEISEKSEIFDDQFSVERPDGSNFTLKIRSTKLEDSAMYFCAISDSSWGTEAFFGQGTRLTVV.

This clonotype was detected ten times or more. The J gene is TRBJ2-3, the V gene TRBV6-1, with 9 bases matching TRBD2. Germline V lookup: CDR1 MNHNS, CDR2 SASEGT. The ends lost 4 bases at V and 6 bases at J; junction bases unmatched: 11. CDR3 length equals 16 residues. In nucleotides, the CDR3 is TGTGCCAGCAGTGCCTTGACTAGCGGTCAAGGGGATACGCAGTATTTT. Amino acids: CASSALTSGQGDTQYF.

This clonotype has just a few counts. J is TRBJ1-5 and V is TRBV7-9; possibly TRBD1 for D (5 bases). V lost 4 bases to trimming and J lost 4 bases, with 14 bases between them. The CDR3 consists of 15 residues. Per the germline V gene, CDR1 is SEHNR and CDR2 is FQNEAQ (reference sequence). The CDR3 spells CASSSVPGPNQPQHF. CDR3 coding DNA: TGTGCCAGCAGCTCCGTCCCGGGACCTAATCAGCCCCAGCATTTT.

The chain combines TRBV12-3 or TRBV12-4 with TRBJ1-4, with a possible D match to TRBD1 (5 bases). The CDR3 length is 15 residues. Trimming cost V 5 bases and J 4 bases, with 14 bases left between them. CDR3 in DNA: TGTGCCAGCAGTCCCAGGGACGGCCTTAATGAAAAACTGTTTTTT. It codes for CASSPRDGLNEKLFF.

V is TRBV25-1 and J is TRBJ1-2; a weak D match, TRBD1 (6 bases). The CDR3 sequence is 16 residues long. Trimming took 2 bases from V and 5 from J, leaving 18 bases between them. The germline gives CDR1 MGHDK, CDR2 SYGVNS. The chain's CDR3 is CASSEGGRERRYGYTF. The CDR3 DNA reads as TGTGCCAGCAGTGAAGGGGGCAGGGAGCGCCGGTATGGCTACACCTTC.

Comment on this clonotype: One base away lies a much larger clone, so this may be a sequencing read error. The chain combines TRBV7-2 with TRBJ2-5; possibly TRBD1 or TRBD2 for D (5 bases each). This CDR3 is 14 amino acids long. Trimming took 7 bases from V and 1 from J, leaving 13 bases between them. CDR1 is SGHTA and CDR2 is FQGNSA in the germline V gene. CDR3 sequence (DNA): TGTGCCAGCACTCGCACGGGACCCCAAGAGACCCAGTACTTC. The encoded protein is CASTRTGPQETQYF.

This clonotype was counted many times. J is TRBJ1-1 and V is TRBV5-1; a possible D gene is TRBD1 (5 bases). The germline V gene encodes CDR1 SGHRS and CDR2 YFSETQ. This CDR3 contains 16 residues. Trimming left V 3 bases short and J 1 base short, with 16 bases between. This chain's CDR3 is CASSSPTGRRNTEAFF. The CDR3 nucleotides are TGCGCCAGCAGCTCACCGACGGGACGCCGGAACACTGAAGCTTTCTTT. The full variable domain, completed using reference TRBV5-1 and TRBJ1-1, is KAGVTQTPRYLIKTRGQQVTLSCSPISGHRSVSWYQQTPGQGLQFLFEYFSETQRNKGNFPGRFSGRQFSNSRSEMNVSTLELGDSALYLCASSSPTGRRNTEAFFGQGTRLTVV.

The chain combines TRBV20-1 with TRBJ1-5; no reliable D call. This CDR3 spans 15 amino acids. The V gene lost 0 bases and the J gene lost 0 bases, with 9 bases spanning the gap. Germline CDR1 reads DFQATT; CDR2 reads SNEGSKA (reference sequence). As DNA, the CDR3 is TGCAGTGCTAGAGATCGCAGAGTTAGCAATCAGCCCCAGCATTTT. This sequence encodes CSARDRRVSNQPQHF.

This clonotype was detected a few times. V gene TRBV20-1 combines with J gene TRBJ1-2; D perhaps matches TRBD1 (6 bases). Per the germline V gene, CDR1 is DFQATT and CDR2 is SNEGSKA (reference sequence). CDR3 length equals 13 residues. The V gene lost 5 bases and the J gene lost 6 bases, with 16 bases spanning the gap. The chain's CDR3 is CSASPPGENGYTF. In DNA form, the CDR3 reads TGCAGTGCTTCCCCTCCAGGGGAGAATGGCTACACCTTC.

This clonotype was found once. V usage is TRBV29-1 and J usage is TRBJ2-5; D ambiguous. This CDR3 is built from 12 residues. V lost 1 base and J 10 bases, leaving 13 bases between the germline ends. Germline lookup yields CDR1 SQVTM and CDR2 ANQGSEA. For the CDR3, the DNA is TGCAGCGTTGAAGGCCTGCTGGATGGCCAGTACTTC. Protein sequence: CSVEGLLDGQYF.

This clonotype was seen repeatedly, ten times or more. DNA of the CDR3: TGCAGTGCTAGACCACAGGGGGCGTCTAACTATGGCTACACCTTC. Its protein product is CSARPQGASNYGYTF. The rearrangement uses TRBV20-1 and TRBJ1-2, with TRBD1 matching over 9 bases. Germline CDR1 DFQATT, CDR2 SNEGSKA (reference sequence). The CDR3 is 15 residues long. The V gene end was trimmed by 2 bases and the J gene end by 0 bases; junction bases not matched to a gene: 4.

This chain uses TRBV28 with TRBJ2-3; D not certain. CDR3 length equals 11 residues. Germline CDR1 reads MDHEN; CDR2 reads SYDVKM. V was cut by 5 bases and J by 7 bases, with 7 bases left in between. CDR3 DNA: TGTGCCAGCAGTCGTACAAATACGCAGTATTTT. Protein: CASSRTNTQYF.

This clonotype was picked up many times. The CDR3 sequence is CASSVGAAFSYEQYF. DNA for the CDR3: TGTGCCAGCAGCGTAGGCGCAGCTTTCTCCTACGAGCAGTACTTC. The V gene is TRBV9, the J gene TRBJ2-7; unclear D gene. The CDR3 length is 15 residues. Per germline, CDR1 SGDLS and CDR2 YYNGEE. The V end was cut by 0 bases, the J end by 0 bases, with 10 bases between.

This clonotype was detected a few times. Given a much more abundant clone one base away, this may be a read error. V is TRBV5-1 and J is TRBJ2-7; D not resolved. Germline V gene lookup returns CDR1 SGHRS and CDR2 YFSETQ. V gave up 4 bases and J gave up 7 bases, with 27 bases separating them. The CDR3 is made up of 17 amino acids. This chain's CDR3 is CASSLPRSAPGGHEQYF. The DNA for the CDR3 is TGCGCCAGCAGCCTCCCCCGGTCCGCCCCCGGTGGGCATGAGCAGTACTTC.

The V and J genes are TRBV30 and TRBJ2-3, with D uncertain. V gave up 0 bases and J gave up 6 bases, with 4 bases separating them. CDR3 size: 11 residues. Per the germline V gene, CDR1 is GTSNPN and CDR2 is SVGIG (reference sequence). CDR3 DNA sequence: TGTGCCTGGAGTGTTGGGGATACGCAGTATTTT. It codes for CAWSVGDTQYF.

The chain recombines TRBV20-1 with TRBJ2-4; the match to TRBD2 covers 11 bases. The J call is doubtful: the DNA matches TRBJ2-7 better. This CDR3 spans 15 amino acids. The germline V gene encodes CDR1 DFQATT and CDR2 SNEGSKA (reference sequence). The CDR3 DNA follows: TGCAGTGCTAGAGAACGAGGACTAGCGGGCTACGAGCAGTACTTC. Translation gives CSARERGLAGYEQYF.

This clonotype was seen at least ten times. The gene calls are TRBV5-1 and TRBJ2-3, with 10 bases aligning to TRBD2. This CDR3 region has 17 residues. The germline CDR1 and CDR2 sequences are SGHRS and YFSETQ. Unmatched junction bases numbered 13, after V lost 2 bases and J lost 7 bases. Here the CDR3 reads CASSLPPLAGIGNTQYF. CDR3 sequence (DNA): TGCGCCAGCAGCTTACCCCCACTAGCGGGGATTGGGAATACGCAGTATTTT.

Points on this clonotype: A much larger clone differs from this one at a single base, so this may be a read error. V gene TRBV2 combines with J gene TRBJ2-7; TRBD2 is a possible D gene (6 bases). Trimming took 0 bases from V and 5 from J, leaving 11 bases between them. This CDR3 is built from 14 residues. The germline gives CDR1 SNHLY, CDR2 FYNNEI. The CDR3 nucleotides read TGTGCCAGCAGTGAAGCGGGTGCTAGCGACGAGCAGTACTTC. This gives the protein CASSEAGASDEQYF.

This clonotype showed up many times. The chain is built from TRBV20-1 and TRBJ2-5, with unresolved D. This CDR3 spans 13 amino acids. Trimming cost V 6 bases and J 8 bases, with 19 bases left between them. CDR1 is DFQATT, CDR2 SNEGSKA, per germline (reference sequence). CDR3 sequence reads: CSAVYDGQRTQYF. DNA of the CDR3: TGCAGTGCCGTGTACGATGGCCAACGCACCCAGTACTTC.

This clonotype was observed a few times. The chain carries TRBV19 and TRBJ2-4; D is unresolved. This CDR3 contains 14 residues. Trimming shortened V by 0 bases and J by 3 bases, and 6 bases separated the two germline ends. The V gene's germline CDR1 is LNHDA and CDR2 SQIVND (reference sequence). In DNA, the CDR3 is TGTGCCAGTAGTATAGATTTAGTCAAAAACATTCAGTACTTC. Translation: CASSIDLVKNIQYF.

The J gene is TRBJ2-1, the V gene TRBV24-1; 10 bases match TRBD1. CDR3 size: 13 residues. V trimming: 5 bases; J trimming: 9 bases; junction bases outside the gene matches: 3. The germline CDR1 and CDR2 sequences are KGHDR and SFDVKD. Written as DNA, the CDR3 is TGTGCCACCAGTGGGGACAGGGGTGCTGAGCAGTTCTTC. It specifies CATSGDRGAEQFF.

Regarding this clonotype: Possible read error: a much larger clone is one base away. The rearrangement uses TRBV20-1 and TRBJ2-5, with 13 bases aligning to TRBD2. Germline V gene sequence: CDR1 DFQATT, CDR2 SNEGSKA (reference sequence). The CDR3 consists of 17 residues. V lost 2 bases and J lost 1; bases outside the gene matches: 7. The CDR3 DNA reads TGCAGTGCTAGAAAACCGGGACTAGCGGGGCGCCAAGAGACCCAGTACTTC. Translation gives CSARKPGLAGRQETQYF.

This chain links TRBV30 with TRBJ1-6; 8 positions match TRBD1. The germline V gene encodes CDR1 GTSNPN and CDR2 SVGIG (reference sequence). V was pared by 0 bases and J by 9 bases, with 1 base of the junction left unmatched. The CDR3 spans 13 residues. The CDR3 DNA follows: TGTGCCTGGAGTGTACAGGGGGGTTCACCCCTCCACTTT. Its translation: CAWSVQGGSPLHF. The entire variable domain, with the rest obtained from reference TRBV30 and TRBJ1-6, is as follows: SQTIHQWPATLVQPVGSPLSLECTVEGTSNPNLYWYRQAAGRGLQLLFYSVGIGQISSEVPQNLSASRPQDRQFILSSKKLLLSDSGFYLCAWSVQGGSPLHFGNGTRLTVT.

This clonotype was counted many times. This chain uses TRBV5-4 with TRBJ1-2; D may be TRBD1 (5 bases). The CDR3 runs to 13 residues. V lost 5 bases and J lost 2, with 10 bases in between. CDR1 SGHNT and CDR2 YYREEE come from the germline V gene (reference sequence). The CDR3 DNA is TGTGCCAGCAGACGGGACCTGAACTATGGCTACACCTTC. Translation gives CASRRDLNYGYTF.

The rearrangement joins TRBV6-2 or TRBV6-3 to TRBJ2-5; 13 nucleotides align to TRBD2. The ends lost 4 bases at V and 1 base at J; junction bases unmatched: 0. CDR3 length: 15 residues. Germline values: CDR1 MNHEY, CDR2 SVGEGT. The CDR3 bases are TGTGCCAGCAGTTGGACTAGCGGGAGCCAAGAGACCCAGTACTTC. It yields the protein CASSWTSGSQETQYF.

The chain carries TRBV14 and TRBJ1-1; D gene ambiguous. Germline V gives CDR1 SGHDN, CDR2 FVKESK. The CDR3 totals 14 residues. V was clipped by 0 bases and J by 2 bases, with 7 bases between them. The CDR3 sequence is CASSQDTTNTEAFF. CDR3 DNA sequence: TGTGCCAGCAGCCAAGATACGACAAACACTGAAGCTTTCTTT.

As concerns this clonotype: At one end the junction does not follow the germline gene, possibly because of a read error. The V and J genes are TRBV7-2 and TRBJ1-1, with D perhaps matching TRBD1 (5 bases). This CDR3 is built from 13 residues. In germline, CDR1 is SGHTA, CDR2 FQGNSA. The CDR3 region has the DNA TGTGTCAGCAGTCGACTCCGGGGGACTGAAGCTTTCTTT. It is translated as CVSSRLRGTEAFF.

This clonotype has a handful of counts. The genes are TRBV6-2 or TRBV6-3 and TRBJ1-4; D gene uncertain. V was trimmed by 0 bases and J by 7 bases, leaving 15 bases between them. This CDR3 spans 16 amino acids. Germline V CDR1 and CDR2: MNHEY, SVGEGT. CDR3 bases: TGTGCCAGCAGTTACTCGACGGGGAGTGTCGGTGAAAAACTGTTTTTT. Its protein product is CASSYSTGSVGEKLFF.

In this sample, this clonotype turned up a few times. The CDR3 sequence: CASSPLASGGRNEQFF. CDR3 coding DNA: TGCGCCAGCAGCCCGCTGGCTAGCGGGGGCCGCAATGAGCAGTTCTTC. V is TRBV5-1 and J is TRBJ2-1; 10 nucleotides line up with TRBD2. The germline V gene encodes CDR1 SGHRS and CDR2 YFSETQ. The trim removed 4 bases at V and 6 bases at J, leaving 10 bases unmatched. CDR3 length: 16 residues.